The 14 T cell receptor beta chains below come from one sample, sequenced in a study of blood T cells in healthy people across ages. For the second PCR, which ran for 7 to 11 cycles, a sample-barcoded 5' primer and a J-beta primer mix were used. TCRdb re-called the 5' RACE reads with MiXCR, one entry per CDR3 protein. The sample carries about 1.4 million distinct CDR3 sequences, roughly 59% recorded once. Sequenced sample: blood. Receptors were obtained from a young man in good health.

This chain links TRBV29-1 with TRBJ2-1; D remains unclear. The ends were cut back, 4 bases at V and 1 base at J, with 8 bases in the middle. The CDR3 has 13 residues. The germline gives CDR1 SQVTM, CDR2 ANQGSEA. The CDR3 sequence is CSVAAESYNEQFF. The CDR3, as DNA: TGCAGCGTTGCGGCGGAATCCTACAATGAGCAGTTCTTC.

The V and J genes are TRBV2 and TRBJ1-2, with D unclear. V was clipped by 7 bases and J by 5 bases, with 17 bases between them. CDR1 is SNHLY, CDR2 FYNNEI, per germline. The CDR3 length is 14 residues. The CDR3 nucleotides read TGTGCCAGCATTCCACAGCCACCGGCTTATGGCTACACCTTC. This encodes CASIPQPPAYGYTF.

J is TRBJ2-3 and V is TRBV6-2 or TRBV6-3; D is perhaps TRBD2 (5 bases). Germline CDR1 MNHEY, CDR2 SVGEGT. The CDR3 has 14 amino acids. With 1 base removed from V and 6 bases from J, the gap between germline ends came to 11 bases. The CDR3 region has the DNA TGTGCCAGCAGTTACTGGACTGGGCTCGATACGCAGTATTTT. It translates to CASSYWTGLDTQYF.

V and J are TRBV14 and TRBJ1-6, with 7 bases aligning to TRBD1. This CDR3 contains 15 residues. After removal of 6 bases from V and 10 bases from J, the junction contained 12 bases not matched to a gene. Looked up from germline, CDR1 is SGHDN and CDR2 is FVKESK. The chain's CDR3 is CASRGRGGAGSPLHF. DNA for the CDR3: TGTGCCAGCAGGGGGAGAGGGGGCGCAGGATCACCCCTCCACTTT.

In its sample, this clonotype was seen a few times. The rearrangement joins TRBV4-2 to TRBJ2-3; 11 bases align to TRBD2. CDR3 length: 16 residues. The germline gives CDR1 LGHNA, CDR2 YNFKEQ. The V segment lost 5 bases and the J segment 3 bases; nucleotides outside the gene matches: 7. Here the CDR3 DNA reads TGTGCCAGCAGCTACGCGGGACTAGCGGAGACAGATACGCAGTATTTT. It is translated as CASSYAGLAETDTQYF.

This chain connects TRBV2 to TRBJ2-2, with a possible D match to TRBD2 (6 bases). This CDR3 is 15 amino acids long. The V end lost 4 bases, the J end lost 1 base, and 10 bases lay between the germline ends. CDR1 and CDR2 (germline): SNHLY, FYNNEI. The CDR3 loop reads CASSGVAVNTGELFF. The CDR3 nucleotides are TGTGCCAGCAGTGGGGTAGCGGTGAACACCGGGGAGCTGTTTTTT.

V usage is TRBV28 and J usage is TRBJ2-5, with 9 bases lining up with TRBD1. Unmatched junction bases numbered 6, after V lost 11 bases and J lost 5 bases. Germline V CDR1 and CDR2: MDHEN, SYDVKM. There are 12 residues in the CDR3. The CDR3 DNA follows: TGTGCCGTACAGGGGGCGTCTGAGACCCAGTACTTC. This codes for CAVQGASETQYF.

V gene TRBV29-1 combines with J gene TRBJ2-1, with 8 bases matching TRBD2. The CDR3 sequence is 17 residues long. CDR1 and CDR2 (germline): SQVTM, ANQGSEA. Trimming cost V 4 bases and J 1 base; bases outside gene matches: 12. The CDR3 sequence: CSVVGGSGLGSYNEQFF. The CDR3, as DNA: TGCAGCGTTGTCGGGGGTTCGGGACTAGGGTCCTACAATGAGCAGTTCTTC.

Notes on this clonotype: Mismatch with germline at one junction end may stem from a read error. The gene calls are TRBV7-2 and TRBJ2-4; the match to TRBD2 covers 8 bases. Germline CDR1 and CDR2: SGHTA and FQGNSA. The CDR3 extends over 14 amino acids. The CDR3 spells CASSIAGPRGEQYF. CDR3 DNA: TGTGCCAGCAGCATAGCGGGGCCGCGTGGGGAGCAGTACTTC.

The chain employs TRBV11-2 and TRBJ2-5; 9 bases map to TRBD2. TRBJ2-7 matches the DNA end more closely, so the J call is doubtful. CDR3 length: 17 residues. Germline CDR1 is SGHAT and CDR2 is FQNNGV. CDR3 DNA sequence: TGTGCCAGCAGCTTTTTCAGGGCTCTAGCGGGATTCCACGAGCAGTACTTC. Protein: CASSFFRALAGFHEQYF.

The chain employs TRBV7-9 and TRBJ2-1; 9 bases match TRBD2. This CDR3 comprises 16 residues. Germline V lookup: CDR1 SEHNR, CDR2 FQNEAQ (reference sequence). After removal of 2 bases from V and 8 bases from J, the junction contained 10 bases not matched to a gene. The CDR3 protein is CASSLIAGEKGDEQFF. As DNA, the CDR3 is TGTGCCAGCAGCTTAATAGCGGGGGAGAAGGGTGATGAGCAGTTCTTC.

This clonotype was counted between two and nine times. The chain employs TRBV20-1 and TRBJ2-7; 9 bases are shared with TRBD2. This CDR3 has 15 amino acids. CDR1 and CDR2 (germline): DFQATT, SNEGSKA (reference sequence). V shed 7 bases and J 3 bases; nucleotides not matched to a gene: 13. DNA for the CDR3: TGCAGTGTATCCCTCCAGTTAGCGGGGGTCTACGAGCAGTACTTC. Its translation: CSVSLQLAGVYEQYF.

The chain has TRBV7-2 and TRBJ2-5; D is unclear. Germline CDR1 reads SGHTA; CDR2 reads FQGNSA. The V end was cut by 5 bases, the J end by 5 bases, with 18 bases between. The CDR3 loop spans 15 amino acids. CDR3 coding DNA: TGTGCCAGCAGCATATCGGGTCGCGAAAGGGAGACCCAGTACTTC. This translates into CASSISGRERETQYF.

This clonotype showed up just a few times. The V and J genes are TRBV29-1 and TRBJ2-5; TRBD2 agrees at 10 bases. Per the germline V gene, CDR1 is SQVTM and CDR2 is ANQGSEA. There are 17 residues in the CDR3. Unmatched junction bases numbered 7, after V lost 0 bases and J lost 0 bases. The CDR3 DNA is TGCAGCGTTGAAGATCTCGGAGCGGGGGGGTACCAAGAGACCCAGTACTTC. Translated: CSVEDLGAGGYQETQYF.